Each of the 16 T cell receptor beta chains below was sequenced from the same sample in a study of blood T cell repertoires in COVID-19. Generated by immunoSEQ multiplex PCR, the TCRdb table keeps only in-frame clones and is missing some. The profile covers fewer than 100,000 clones, with over 75% appearing a single time and 0.7% to 0.9% taken by the ten largest. Sequenced sample: peripheral blood. Receptors were obtained from an elderly woman with acute or convalescent COVID-19.

The chain combines TRBV5-6 with TRBJ1-3; D gene uncertain. CDR3 length: 15 amino acids. Germline loops: CDR1 SGHDT, CDR2 YYEEEE. With 5 bases removed from V and 0 bases from J, the gap between germline ends came to 12 bases. The CDR3 DNA reads as TGTGCCAGCAGAACCGGACTGTACTCTGGAAACACCATATATTTT. This sequence encodes CASRTGLYSGNTIYF.

The chain employs TRBV11-1 and TRBJ1-1, with D uncertain. V was pared by 5 bases and J by 7 bases, with 14 bases between. The CDR3 has 13 residues. The V gene's germline CDR1 is SGHAT and CDR2 FQDESV (reference sequence). The CDR3 spells CASSPGENGEAFF. The CDR3, as DNA: TGTGCCAGCAGCCCCGGAGAGAACGGTGAAGCTTTCTTT.

The chain carries TRBV19 and TRBJ2-2, with 10 bases matching TRBD2. Trimming at V came to 5 bases and at J to 3 bases, leaving 12 bases not matched to a gene. From germline, CDR1 is LNHDA and CDR2 SQIVND (reference sequence). This CDR3 is 18 amino acids long. CDR3 region: CASSPWTRTSGYTGELFF. DNA for the CDR3: TGTGCCAGTAGTCCCTGGACAAGGACTAGCGGTTACACCGGGGAGCTGTTTTTT.

V is TRBV7-2 and J is TRBJ2-1, with a tentative D call TRBD1 (5 bases). CDR1 is SGHTA and CDR2 is FQGNSA in the germline V gene. This CDR3 is 13 amino acids long. The V gene lost 0 bases and the J gene lost 10 bases, with 10 bases spanning the gap. DNA for the CDR3: TGTGCCAGCAGCTTAGCACCAGGGCCCGAGCAGTTCTTC. This gives the protein CASSLAPGPEQFF.

This chain connects TRBV6-2 or TRBV6-3 to TRBJ1-5; no reliable D call. Germline CDR1 MNHEY, CDR2 SVGEGT. This CDR3 is 15 amino acids long. V lost 2 bases and J 0 bases, leaving 8 bases between the germline ends. The chain's CDR3 is CASSYGLSSNQPQHF. The CDR3 bases are TGTGCCAGCAGTTACGGACTTTCTAGCAATCAGCCCCAGCATTTT.

V gene TRBV10-3 combines with J gene TRBJ2-2; 8 nucleotides match TRBD1. Germline V gene data show CDR1 as ENHRY and CDR2 as SYGVKD. With V trimmed by 2 bases and J by 5 bases, 7 bases remained unmatched. The CDR3 spans 16 residues. CDR3 DNA: TGTGCCATCAGTGAGACCCGGACAGGGATGACCGGGGAGCTGTTTTTT. Its translation: CAISETRTGMTGELFF.

The chain links TRBV6-1 to TRBJ2-1, with 8 bases lining up with TRBD2. CDR3 length equals 15 residues. V dropped 6 bases and J dropped 10; count of bases not matched to a gene: 14. CDR1 is MNHNS and CDR2 is SASEGT in the germline V gene. The CDR3 DNA follows: TGTGCCAGCAGGTCAAAAGCGGGGGCCCTGGAGGAGCAGTTCTTC. Translating it yields CASRSKAGALEEQFF.

The rearrangement links TRBV6-6 to TRBJ1-5; TRBD1 aligns across 7 bases. V lost 5 bases, J lost 0 bases, and 7 bases stayed unmatched. This CDR3 region has 16 residues. Germline assignment: CDR1 MNHNY and CDR2 SVGAGI (reference sequence). CDR3 protein: CASSADRAFSNQPQHF. CDR3 in DNA: TGTGCCAGCAGTGCTGACAGGGCCTTTAGCAATCAGCCCCAGCATTTT.

This clone was detected once. The chain employs TRBV5-1 and TRBJ2-1; TRBD2 matches at 10 bases. The CDR3 consists of 17 residues. After removal of 0 bases from V and 4 bases from J, the junction contained 7 bases not matched to a gene. CDR1 SGHRS and CDR2 YFSETQ come from the germline V gene. The chain's CDR3 is CASSLAASGSYYNEQFF. The CDR3 DNA sequence: TGCGCCAGCAGCTTGGCCGCTAGCGGGAGTTATTACAATGAGCAGTTCTTC.

The chain has TRBV21-1 and TRBJ2-7; the D call TRBD1 from the table was never checked on the DNA. TRBV21-1 is a recognized pseudogene. The CDR3 consists of 16 residues. The CDR3 DNA reads as TGTGCCAGCAGCATCCCGACAGGCAGGTACTCCTACGAGCAGTACTTC. It translates to CASSIPTGRYSYEQYF.

In its sample, this clone was seen once. The chain is built from TRBV27 and TRBJ2-1, with D perhaps matching TRBD1 (5 bases). Trimming stripped 7 bases from V and 5 bases from J, with 15 bases between. Per germline, CDR1 MNHEY and CDR2 SMNVEV (reference sequence). This CDR3 has 14 amino acids. CDR3 protein: CASKPTENHNEQFF. The DNA of the CDR3 is TGTGCCAGCAAACCGACAGAAAATCACAATGAGCAGTTCTTC.

V and J are TRBV28 and TRBJ2-4; TRBD1 matches 9 bases. The germline gives CDR1 MDHEN, CDR2 SYDVKM. The CDR3 has 14 amino acids. After removal of 7 bases from V and 4 bases from J, the junction contained 5 bases not matched to a gene. CDR3 protein: CASIQQGAKNIQYF. The CDR3 DNA is TGTGCCAGCATCCAACAGGGGGCAAAAAACATTCAGTACTTC. Combining the CDR3 with reference TRBV28 and TRBJ2-4 gives the whole variable domain DVKVTQSSRYLVKRTGEKVFLECVQDMDHENMFWYRQDPGLGLRLIYFSYDVKMKEKGDIPEGYSVSREKKERFSLILESASTNQTSMYLCASIQQGAKNIQYFGAGTRLSVL.

The chain uses TRBV5-6 and TRBJ2-7; 7 nucleotides match TRBD1. The germline V gene encodes CDR1 SGHDT and CDR2 YYEEEE. J lost 3 bases, V lost 4 bases, and 1 base had no gene match. This CDR3 contains 12 residues. CDR3 region: CASSRQGYEQYF. The CDR3 DNA reads as TGTGCCAGCAGCAGACAGGGCTACGAGCAGTACTTC.

V and J are TRBV7-6 and TRBJ2-1; 9 bases match TRBD2. The CDR3 runs to 19 residues. CDR1 is SGHVS, CDR2 FNYEAQ, per germline. J was trimmed by 1 base and V by 5 bases; bases with no gene match: 15. The CDR3, as DNA: TGTGCCAGCAGCCGCGGCTTAGGGAACGCGGGAGGGTCCTACAATGAGCAGTTCTTC. It encodes CASSRGLGNAGGSYNEQFF.

This clone appeared once. V is TRBV5-5 and J is TRBJ2-3, with 7 positions matching TRBD2. Germline V lookup: CDR1 SGHKS, CDR2 YYEKEE (reference sequence). V dropped 3 bases and J dropped 2; count of bases not matched to a gene: 3. The CDR3 contains 14 residues. As DNA, the CDR3 is TGTGCCAGCAGCTCTGGGGGGGTCACAGATACGCAGTATTTT. It codes for CASSSGGVTDTQYF.

The rearrangement links TRBV2 to TRBJ1-2; D unclear. This CDR3 region has 14 residues. V was shortened by 1 base and J by 2 bases, with 8 bases between the two germline ends. CDR1 and CDR2 from the germline V gene are SNHLY and FYNNEI. The CDR3 region has the DNA TGTGCCAGCAGTGAAGATGGCAACAACTATGGCTACACCTTC. It yields the protein CASSEDGNNYGYTF.